This T cell receptor (beta chain) was profiled in a study of cytomegalovirus exposure and HLA in healthy donors (dated by TCRdb to about 2017). For context, the study as a whole: In an earlier analysis of 450 to 750 of the donors, approximately 300 Gb of sequence data and just under 120 million unique TCR beta sequences from about 190 million T cells were reported. The study aimed to test whether signatures of past pathogen exposure could be identified by cataloging public T cell receptors. Among the roughly 410 genotyped donors, 75% to 90% belonged to the genetic ancestry cluster associated with self-reported Caucasian donors. To predict cytomegalovirus infection status, the study combined high-throughput TCR immunosequencing, statistical association of individual TCRs with disease status, and machine learning. Every repertoire in the discovery cohort had been generated on one and the same sequencing platform. An earlier analysis of some 500 of the donors applied high-throughput TCR beta sequencing to assess whether each TCR beta V gene segment acted as functional or pseudogenic. Donor age, sex, ethnicity and CMV serostatus were compiled alongside the repertoire data. About five DR-DQ haplotypes were treated as single units for association and clustering because of strong linkage in the cohort. HLA typing covered class I and class II loci at four-digit resolution. The study used immunosequencing to profile the T cell repertoires of approximately 640 subjects and linked those repertoires to cytomegalovirus serostatus. Across around 400 genotyped donors of the cohort, an average of about 220,000 unique TCR beta nucleotide sequences per donor were sequenced, and 15% to 20% of those sequences were non-productive. In the later analysis, no new phenotypic data were used to find candidate immune exposures; instead, reliance was placed on TCR beta sequences and their occurrence across donors. A later analysis re-analyzed previously published TCR beta repertoires from about 730 donors and added high-resolution HLA genotyping to study TCR occurrence patterns. In a later genetic analysis, genome-wide SNP genotypes for about three fifths of the 666 donors were used, and that subset was treated as a discovery cohort. Along with the approximately 700-subject first cohort, a separate validation cohort of over 90 different subjects was used. An early release covering about 600 HLA-typed donors comprised around 300 gigabases of sequencing data and around 80 million unique TCR sequences. Typing coverage varied by locus: roughly 629-630 donors for A, B, C, DRB1 and DQB1; approximately 560 for DQA1; over 600 for DPA1; 400 to 480 for DPB1. The research as a whole found: In an earlier analysis of a few hundred of the donors, most TCR beta V segments were observed in productive rearrangements about 90% or about 30% of the time, broadly matching IMGT annotations. This cohort had only TCR beta chains sequenced, and the lack of alpha or paired-chain data limited which features could be detected. Because HLA typing was unavailable for some donors at each locus, only the typed subset was used in association tests. A few of the identified cytomegalovirus-associated TCR beta chains were confirmed in vitro to be specific for cytomegalovirus antigens. Because the 87-base-pair reads could not distinguish some IMGT-functional V segments, including TRBV6-2 and TRBV6-3, those segments were excluded. A later analysis found that HLA-associated TCR beta chains were more clonally expanded and had lower generation probabilities than equally common non-associated chains. Compared with the approximately 710-donor mean, donors in an Asian-associated ancestry cluster had fewer N-insertions in productive TCRs, according to a later genetic analysis. Linkage disequilibrium might explain the correlated functional status among segregating V segments, but an unknown experimental factor could not be excluded. At a false discovery rate of 0.05, a later analysis linked roughly 17,000 TCR beta sequences to specific HLA alleles. The authors suggested that the approach could potentially be generalized to other disease states and immunological phenotypes. In a later genetic analysis, a missense DCLRE1C variant was associated with V-gene and J-gene trimming of TCR beta chains, and the association was replicated in an independent cohort. For the cohort, immune exposure information was limited to CMV serostatus. The classifier was reported to diagnose cytomegalovirus status with high specificity and sensitivity in both the original and validation cohorts. In a later analysis, the rate of TCR association differed among HLA loci, with DRB1 alleles having the most associated TCRs and HLA-C alleles having the fewest. In a later analysis, most CMV-associated TCR beta chains were found to appear HLA-restricted, with HLA associations seemingly driven largely by CMV exposure. Because counts were too low, 15 to 20 rarely observed V segments, including chromosome 9 orphons, were excluded from the earlier analysis of 587 of the donors. A cluster of highly shared sequence variants was judged likely to be a technical artifact of the sequencing pipeline. In the study, approximately 160 TCR beta chains were listed as associated with cytomegalovirus. Several of the top co-occurrence clusters appeared to be linked to parvovirus B19, influenza, CMV and Epstein-Barr virus, according to a later analysis. Assigning TCR associations to individual alleles was difficult when HLA alleles, especially DR and DQ, strongly co-occurred. While some public TCRs were present in many individuals, most TCR sequences turned up only very rarely across donors. Presence/absence analyses assumed roughly uniform sequencing depth across donors, an assumption that may not hold. A further reported finding was that TCR beta sequences accurately predicted the HLA-A and HLA-B alleles for most subjects in the first cohort.

Regarding this clone: Its antigen is currently not known. No qualities accompany the bases; no much larger clone lies one base away.

The protocol used for the library was the immunoSEQ multiplex PCR assay. For the multiplex PCR, a mixture combining 60 forward primers for TCR Vbeta segments and 13 reverse primers for TCR Jbeta segments was used. A multiplex PCR assay on genomic DNA amplified the CDR3 region of rearranged TCR beta genes. On the Illumina HiSeq System, the amplified TCR beta libraries were sequenced as 87-base-pair reads. The original methods were these. A later analysis tallied roughly 76 million unique TCR beta chains across the 666 repertoires, and approximately 12 million of those chains were shared by two or more donors. Raw reads were error-corrected and collapsed into unique sequences by a nearest-neighbor algorithm in which closely related sequences were merged to remove PCR and sequencing errors. CDR3 sequences were aligned to IMGT reference sequences to assign V, D and J gene segments. For a sequence to be retained, a match of at least six nucleotides to both a V gene segment and a J gene segment was required. Rearrangements were called productive when the CDR3 lacked stop codons and stayed in frame with V and J; all others were non-productive. Following IMGT convention, CDR3 was defined as the stretch from the second conserved V-encoded cysteine up to the conserved J-encoded phenylalanine. The earlier analysis of 550 to 650 of the donors excluded any sequence lacking an unambiguous match to a single V gene segment. An earlier analysis of approximately 590 of the donors called V segments functional above 56.7% productive rearrangements and segregating when the between-donor standard deviation exceeded 5%. To diagnose cytomegalovirus status from the catalog of TCR beta chain sequences, a statistical classification framework was built. A later analysis assigned V and J genes by comparing TCR nucleotide sequences with IMGT/GENE-DB human TR gene sequences. The TCRdist pipeline was used in a later analysis to assign CDR3 sequences and most-parsimonious VDJ recombination scenarios. A later analysis defined each TCR beta chain by its CDR3 amino acid sequence plus V-gene family, and excluded reads lacking a unique V-gene family. A later analysis removed nearly 600 highly shared, low-generation-probability nucleotide sequences to deal with suspected cross-contamination and a sequencing artifact. For each public chain, a later analysis derived a clonal expansion index from normalized ranks of inferred template counts within each repertoire. A later analysis computed generation probabilities with a VDJ recombination model fitted to out-of-frame rearrangements, and checked the results against IGoR. A later analysis scored TCR-TCR, TCR-HLA and TCR-CMV co-occurrence with hypergeometric tests, applying a repertoire-size bias correction to TCR pairs. A later analysis estimated false discovery rates by permuting HLA or CMV assignments 20 times. In a later analysis, co-occurring TCRs were grouped with DBSCAN, and TCRdist sequence similarity was added when clustering was performed within HLA-allele-positive subsets. Co-occurrence clustering excluded repertoires with fewer than 30,000 or more than 120,000 public chains, plus five with anomalous nucleotide sharing. In its TCRdb copy, this immuneACCESS table keeps in-frame sequences only and misses some clones. Where compared with another copy, unresolved V genes explain less than half of these, and the others have no known cause. D and trimming come from the DNA, and the V and J calls and clone size come from that table. Present in this sample are about 160,000 clones, roughly 70% of which were seen just once. Of the sample, around 3% falls within the top ten clones.

In total, roughly 710 healthy bone marrow donors made up the cohort. All cohort members were sampled while nominally healthy, although unrecorded immune exposures were likely present. The donor tested CMV seropositive and was one of the 289 seropositive cohort members. A peripheral blood sample was collected from each donor, and TCR beta sequencing was performed on peripheral blood mononuclear cells. The Qiagen DNeasy Blood Extraction Kit was used to extract genomic DNA from the blood cell samples. Clipping removes 3 bases from V and 3 bases from J, with 3 as the unmatched junction base count. From the germline V gene, CDR1 is SGHAT and CDR2 is FQNNGV. Inclusive of the bounding cysteine and phenylalanine, the CDR3 is 14 residues long. Only the CDR3 DNA is retained, 42 bases long and in frame from the first base.

The clonotype comes from a woman between 40 and 55 years old in good health and CMV-seropositive. Source material: PBMCs. This chain joins TRBV11-2 to TRBJ2-7; TRBD1 matches 9 bases in the middle. The CDR3 reads CASSLGTGSYEQYF. The sequenced DNA: TGTGCCAGCAGCTTGGGGACAGGGAGCTACGAGCAGTACTTC. The reference TRBV11-2 and TRBJ2-7 proteins fill in what lies around the CDR3, so the full variable domain reads EAGVAQSPRYKIIEKRQSVAFWCNPISGHATLYWYQQILGQGPKLLIQFQNNGVVDDSQLPKDRFSAERLKGVDSTLKIQPAKLEDSAVYLCASSLGTGSYEQYFGPGTRLTVT.